One sample yielded the 14 T cell receptor beta chains listed below, sequenced in a study of blood T cell repertoires in COVID-19. Only in-frame clones appear in the TCRdb table, and some are missing; sequencing was by immunoSEQ multiplex PCR. This table holds over 350,000 clones, 85% to 90% found once. Sequencing was performed on peripheral blood. The receptors shown here come from a woman in her twenties or thirties with acute or convalescent COVID-19.

This chain connects TRBV4-2 to TRBJ2-2, with D perhaps matching TRBD2 (7 bases). The CDR3 totals 19 residues. Germline assignment: CDR1 LGHNA and CDR2 YNFKEQ. The V and J ends lost 5 bases and 1 base respectively, with 23 bases between them. This CDR3 is CASSSSVLEGGVNTGELFF. CDR3 nucleotide sequence: TGTGCCAGCAGCTCCTCGGTTCTTGAGGGGGGGGTGAACACCGGGGAGCTGTTTTTT.

CDR3 loop: CASSPIPGEGTEAFF. CDR3 nucleotide sequence: TGTGCCAGCAGCCCTATACCAGGGGAGGGTACTGAAGCTTTCTTT. The V and J genes are TRBV5-4 and TRBJ1-1, with a possible D match to TRBD1 (6 bases). Per the germline V gene, CDR1 is SGHNT and CDR2 is YYREEE (reference sequence). Deletions cut 4 bases from V and 5 bases from J, with 18 bases between. This CDR3 has 15 residues.

This clone was picked up one time. The chain uses TRBV30 and TRBJ1-6; 9 bases fit TRBD1. The germline V gene encodes CDR1 GTSNPN and CDR2 SVGIG (reference sequence). V shed 0 bases, J shed 4 bases, and the junction held 1 base outside the gene matches. The CDR3 has 15 amino acids. The CDR3 nucleotides read TGTGCCTGGAGTGTGGGGACAGGGTATAATTCACCCCTCCACTTT. This encodes CAWSVGTGYNSPLHF.

The chain uses TRBV13 and TRBJ2-7; the match to TRBD2 covers 9 bases. Germline assignment: CDR1 PRHDT and CDR2 FYEKMQ (reference sequence). The CDR3 runs to 15 residues. The trim removed 3 bases at V and 1 base at J, leaving 4 bases unmatched. For the CDR3, the DNA is TGTGCCAGCAGCTTCGGGCGGGGGGGATCCTACGAGCAGTACTTC. Translation: CASSFGRGGSYEQYF. Looking up the rest from reference TRBV13 and TRBJ2-7 gives the full variable domain: AAGVIQSPRHLIKEKRETATLKCYPIPRHDTVYWYQQGPGQDPQFLISFYEKMQSDKGSIPDRFSAQQFSDYHSELNMSSLELGDSALYFCASSFGRGGSYEQYFGPGTRLTVT.

The CDR3 reads CASSQGQGSFF. DNA for the CDR3: TGTGCCAGCAGCCAAGGGCAGGGTTCTTTCTTT. The V and J genes are TRBV14 and TRBJ1-1, with D perhaps matching TRBD1 (5 bases). V was clipped by 1 base and J by 12 bases, with 9 bases between them. CDR3 length: 11 residues. Germline CDR1 and CDR2: SGHDN and FVKESK.

This clone has just one count. This rearrangement joins TRBV28 to TRBJ1-5, with a tentative D call TRBD1 (5 bases). The CDR3 loop spans 13 amino acids. Deletions cut 2 bases from V and 7 bases from J, with 9 bases between. Germline CDR1 MDHEN, CDR2 SYDVKM. This CDR3 reads CASSLAGGQPQHF. As DNA, the CDR3 is TGTGCCAGCAGTTTAGCCGGGGGGCAGCCCCAGCATTTT.

The genes are TRBV6-5 and TRBJ1-6; 8 bases are shared with TRBD1. Germline lookup yields CDR1 MNHEY and CDR2 SVGAGI. With V trimmed by 6 bases and J by 5 bases, 6 bases remained unmatched. The CDR3 has 15 amino acids. As DNA, the CDR3 is TGTGCCAGCAGGGTGGACAGGGCGAATAATTCACCCCTCCACTTT. Translation: CASRVDRANNSPLHF.

This clone has a single count. The chain combines TRBV29-1 with TRBJ2-7; 12 nucleotides agree with TRBD2. Trimming at V came to 7 bases and at J to 3 bases, leaving 4 bases not matched to a gene. CDR3 length: 13 residues. The germline CDR1 and CDR2 sequences are SQVTM and ANQGSEA. The DNA for the CDR3 is TGCAGCGCTGGACTAGCGGGGAGCTACGAGCAGTACTTC. Amino acids: CSAGLAGSYEQYF.

The chain recombines TRBV5-4 with TRBJ1-1, with D uncertain. The CDR3 is 17 residues long. V was clipped by 6 bases and J by 3 bases, with 24 bases between them. The germline V gene encodes CDR1 SGHNT and CDR2 YYREEE (reference sequence). CDR3 coding DNA: TGTGCCAGCACCCCCTCAAAAGGTGGGAGTTCCGACACTGAAGCTTTCTTT. This codes for CASTPSKGGSSDTEAFF.

The chain recombines TRBV20-1 with TRBJ2-1; D unclear. The CDR3 extends over 11 amino acids. Germline CDR1 reads DFQATT; CDR2 reads SNEGSKA (reference sequence). Trimming took 1 base from V and 9 from J, leaving 7 bases between them. CDR3 nucleotides: TGCAGTGCTAGAGGTAGTGGTGAGCAGTTCTTC. This codes for CSARGSGEQFF.

The J gene is TRBJ2-1, the V gene TRBV2; the match to TRBD2 covers 7 bases. V dropped 8 bases and J dropped 2; count of bases not matched to a gene: 15. The CDR3 extends over 17 amino acids. Germline CDR1 reads SNHLY; CDR2 reads FYNNEI. The CDR3 protein is CASSGLVGGYTYNEQFF. The CDR3 region has the DNA TGTGCCAGCTCAGGCCTCGTGGGGGGGTATACCTACAATGAGCAGTTCTTC.

The rearrangement links TRBV24-1 to TRBJ2-1; TRBD2 agrees at 11 bases. Trimming took 4 bases from V and 2 from J; bases not matched to a gene: 6. The CDR3 runs 17 residues. The germline V gene has CDR1 KGHDR and CDR2 SFDVKD. The CDR3 loop reads CATSDASGGQAYNEQFF. The CDR3 region has the DNA TGTGCCACCAGTGACGCTAGCGGGGGGCAAGCCTACAATGAGCAGTTCTTC.

This chain links TRBV30 with TRBJ1-1; no reliable D call. Germline V gives CDR1 GTSNPN, CDR2 SVGIG (reference sequence). The V gene lost 2 bases and the J gene lost 1 base, with 8 bases spanning the gap. The CDR3 sequence is 13 residues long. This chain's CDR3 is CAWSPAANTEAFF. In DNA form, the CDR3 reads TGTGCCTGGAGTCCGGCGGCGAACACTGAAGCTTTCTTT.

V and J are TRBV11-2 and TRBJ2-5; 8 bases align to TRBD2. The V segment lost 4 bases and the J segment 0 bases; nucleotides outside the gene matches: 7. The germline V gene has CDR1 SGHAT and CDR2 FQNNGV. The CDR3 extends over 16 amino acids. CDR3 sequence: CASSSGGGPDQETQYF. Written as DNA, the CDR3 is TGTGCCAGCAGCTCCGGCGGGGGGCCAGACCAAGAGACCCAGTACTTC.